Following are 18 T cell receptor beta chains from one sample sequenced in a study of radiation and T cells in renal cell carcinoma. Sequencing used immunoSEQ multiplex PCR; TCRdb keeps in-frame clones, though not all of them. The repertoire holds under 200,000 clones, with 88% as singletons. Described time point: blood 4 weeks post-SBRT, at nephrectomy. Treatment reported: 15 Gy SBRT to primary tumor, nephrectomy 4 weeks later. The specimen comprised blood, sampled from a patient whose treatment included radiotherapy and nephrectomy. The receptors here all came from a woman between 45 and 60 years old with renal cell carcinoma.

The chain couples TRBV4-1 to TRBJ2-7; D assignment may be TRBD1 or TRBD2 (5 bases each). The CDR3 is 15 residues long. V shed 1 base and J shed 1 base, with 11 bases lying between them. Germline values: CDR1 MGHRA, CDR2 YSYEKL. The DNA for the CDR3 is TGCGCCAGCAGCCAAGTTGGGGGTGCGTCCTACGAGCAGTACTTC. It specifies CASSQVGGASYEQYF.

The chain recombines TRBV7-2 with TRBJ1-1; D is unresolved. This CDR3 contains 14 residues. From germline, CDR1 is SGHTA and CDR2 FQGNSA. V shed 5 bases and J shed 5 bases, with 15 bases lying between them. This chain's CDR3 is CASSLRMSETEAFF. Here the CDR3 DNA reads TGTGCCAGCAGCCTCCGGATGAGCGAAACTGAAGCTTTCTTT.

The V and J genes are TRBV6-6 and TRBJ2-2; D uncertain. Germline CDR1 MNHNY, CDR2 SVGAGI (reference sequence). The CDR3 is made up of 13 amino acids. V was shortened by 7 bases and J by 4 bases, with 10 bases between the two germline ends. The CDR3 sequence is CASIRPPTGELFF. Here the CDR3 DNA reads TGTGCCAGCATTAGACCCCCCACCGGGGAGCTGTTTTTT.

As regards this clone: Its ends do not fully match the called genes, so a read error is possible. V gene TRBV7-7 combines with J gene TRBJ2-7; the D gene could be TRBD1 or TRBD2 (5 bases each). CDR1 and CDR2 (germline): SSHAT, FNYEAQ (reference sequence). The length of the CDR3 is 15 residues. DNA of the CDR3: TGTGCTAGCAGCTTGGGGGAATTGAGGGCACACGAGCAGTACTTC. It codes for CASSLGELRAHEQYF.

The CDR3 sequence: CASSPLGRGDQPQHF. CDR3 DNA: TGTGCCAGCAGCCCGTTGGGGAGGGGCGATCAGCCCCAGCATTTT. The chain uses TRBV6-6 and TRBJ1-5, with a possible D match to TRBD1 (5 bases). V was cut by 6 bases and J by 5 bases, with 17 bases left in between. Germline V gene sequence: CDR1 MNHNY, CDR2 SVGAGI (reference sequence). The CDR3 loop spans 15 amino acids.

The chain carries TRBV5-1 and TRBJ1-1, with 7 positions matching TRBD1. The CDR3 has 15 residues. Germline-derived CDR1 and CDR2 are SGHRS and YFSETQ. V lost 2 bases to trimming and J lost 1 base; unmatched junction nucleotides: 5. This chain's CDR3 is CASSLTTGSNTEAFF. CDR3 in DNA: TGCGCCAGCAGCTTAACGACAGGGTCGAACACTGAAGCTTTCTTT.

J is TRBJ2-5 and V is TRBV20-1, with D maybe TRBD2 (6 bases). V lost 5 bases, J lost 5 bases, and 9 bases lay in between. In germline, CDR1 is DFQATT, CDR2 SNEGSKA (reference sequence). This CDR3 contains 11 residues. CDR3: CSALAMETQYF. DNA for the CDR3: TGCAGTGCTCTAGCGATGGAGACCCAGTACTTC.

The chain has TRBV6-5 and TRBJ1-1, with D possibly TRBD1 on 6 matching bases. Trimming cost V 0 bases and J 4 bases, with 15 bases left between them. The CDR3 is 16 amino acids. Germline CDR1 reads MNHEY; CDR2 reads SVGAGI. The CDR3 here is CASSYSVRGQSTEAFF. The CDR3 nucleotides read TGTGCCAGCAGTTACTCCGTCCGGGGGCAGTCCACTGAAGCTTTCTTT.

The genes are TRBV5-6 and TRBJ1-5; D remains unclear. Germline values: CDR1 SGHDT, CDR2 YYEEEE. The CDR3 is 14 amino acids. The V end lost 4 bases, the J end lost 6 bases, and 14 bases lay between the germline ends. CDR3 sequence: CASSDLTSGQPQHF. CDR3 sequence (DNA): TGTGCCAGCAGCGACCTCACCTCGGGTCAGCCCCAGCATTTT.

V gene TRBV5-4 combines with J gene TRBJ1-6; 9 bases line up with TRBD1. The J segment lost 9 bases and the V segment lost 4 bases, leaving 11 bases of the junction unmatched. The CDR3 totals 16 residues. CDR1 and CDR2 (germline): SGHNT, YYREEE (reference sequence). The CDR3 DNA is TGTGCCAGCAGCCTACCCGGGACAGGGTCTAGTTCACCCCTCCACTTT. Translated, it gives CASSLPGTGSSSPLHF. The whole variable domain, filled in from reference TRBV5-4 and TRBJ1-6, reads ETGVTQSPTHLIKTRGQQVTLRCSSQSGHNTVSWYQQALGQGPQFIFQYYREEENGRGNFPPRFSGLQFPNYSSELNVNALELDDSALYLCASSLPGTGSSSPLHFGNGTRLTVT.

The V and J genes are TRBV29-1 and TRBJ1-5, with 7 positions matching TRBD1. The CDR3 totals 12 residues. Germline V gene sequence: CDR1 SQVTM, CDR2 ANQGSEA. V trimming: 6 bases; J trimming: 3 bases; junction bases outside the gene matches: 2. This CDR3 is CSVGTANQPQHF. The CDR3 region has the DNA TGCAGCGTGGGGACAGCCAATCAGCCCCAGCATTTT.

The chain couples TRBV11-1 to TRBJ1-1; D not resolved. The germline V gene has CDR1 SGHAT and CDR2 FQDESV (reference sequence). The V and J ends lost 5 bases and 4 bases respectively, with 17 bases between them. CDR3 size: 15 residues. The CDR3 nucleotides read TGTGCCAGCAGCCGTCTGAAATCGCTCGTCACTGAAGCTTTCTTT. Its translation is CASSRLKSLVTEAFF.

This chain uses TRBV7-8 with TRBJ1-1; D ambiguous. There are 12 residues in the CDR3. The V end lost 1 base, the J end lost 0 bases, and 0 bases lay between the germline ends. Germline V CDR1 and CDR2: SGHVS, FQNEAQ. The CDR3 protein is CASSLVNTEAFF. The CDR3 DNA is TGTGCCAGCAGCTTAGTGAACACTGAAGCTTTCTTT.

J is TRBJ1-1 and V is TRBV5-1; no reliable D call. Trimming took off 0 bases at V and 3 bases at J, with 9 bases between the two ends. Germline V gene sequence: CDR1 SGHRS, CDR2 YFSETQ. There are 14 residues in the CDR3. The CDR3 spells CASSLEGSYTEAFF. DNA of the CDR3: TGCGCCAGCAGCTTGGAAGGCAGTTACACTGAAGCTTTCTTT.

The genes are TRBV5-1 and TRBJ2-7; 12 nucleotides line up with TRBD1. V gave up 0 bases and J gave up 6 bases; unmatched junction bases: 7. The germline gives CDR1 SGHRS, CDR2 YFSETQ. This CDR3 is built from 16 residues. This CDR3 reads CASSLEGRDRGREQYF. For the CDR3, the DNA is TGCGCCAGCAGCTTGGAAGGGCGGGACAGGGGGCGCGAGCAGTACTTC.

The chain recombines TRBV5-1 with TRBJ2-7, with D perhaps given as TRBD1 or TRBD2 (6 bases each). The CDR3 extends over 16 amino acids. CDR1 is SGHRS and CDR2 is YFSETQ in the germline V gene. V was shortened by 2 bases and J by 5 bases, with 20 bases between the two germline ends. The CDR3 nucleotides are TGCGCCAGCAGCTTACAGGGAGGTTCGGTCTCGGACGAGCAGTACTTC. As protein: CASSLQGGSVSDEQYF.

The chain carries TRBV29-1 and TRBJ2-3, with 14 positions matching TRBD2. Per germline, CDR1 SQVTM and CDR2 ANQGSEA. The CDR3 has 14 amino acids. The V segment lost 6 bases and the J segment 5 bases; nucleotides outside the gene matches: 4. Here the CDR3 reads CSVAGLAGGDTQYF. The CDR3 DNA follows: TGCAGCGTGGCTGGACTAGCGGGGGGAGATACGCAGTATTTT.

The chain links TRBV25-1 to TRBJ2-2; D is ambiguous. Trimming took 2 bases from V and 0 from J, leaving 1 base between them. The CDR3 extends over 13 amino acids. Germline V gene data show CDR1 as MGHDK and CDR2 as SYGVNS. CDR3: CASSEPNTGELFF. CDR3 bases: TGTGCCAGCAGTGAACCGAACACCGGGGAGCTGTTTTTT.